These 20 T cell receptor beta chains share one sample of origin, sequenced in a study of blood T cells in healthy people across ages. Alongside a J-beta primer mix, a sample-barcoded 5' primer served in a second PCR lasting about 7 to 11 cycles. Via MiXCR, TCRdb re-called the 5' RACE reads, giving one row per CDR3 protein. The sample has 600,000 to 850,000 distinct CDR3 sequences, more than 40% seen once. The source material was blood. Every receptor here comes from an older woman in good health.

Points on this clonotype: Being one base from a much bigger clone, this may be a read error. The chain carries TRBV7-9 and TRBJ2-5; 10 positions agree with TRBD1. CDR1 is SEHNR and CDR2 is FQNEAQ in the germline V gene (reference sequence). V shed 5 bases and J 11 bases; nucleotides not matched to a gene: 14. The CDR3 spans 15 residues. The CDR3, as DNA: TGTGCCAGCAGCATATGGACAGGGGGGCGCAATGAGCAGTACTTC. It is translated as CASSIWTGGRNEQYF.

The table lists this clonotype with a count of one. At one boundary the junction diverges from the germline segment, which might be a read error. This chain connects TRBV5-1 to TRBJ2-3; TRBD2 aligns across 9 bases. From germline, CDR1 is SGHRS and CDR2 YFSETQ. The CDR3 contains 15 residues. CDR3: CAGSPLAGWEDTQYF. The CDR3, as DNA: TGCGCCGGCAGCCCTCTAGCGGGATGGGAAGATACGCAGTATTTT.

This clonotype was detected ten times or more. The chain combines TRBV29-1 with TRBJ2-7; TRBD2 might be the D (6 bases). The ends were cut back, 6 bases at V and 4 bases at J, with 16 bases in the middle. From germline, CDR1 is SQVTM and CDR2 ANQGSEA. This CDR3 comprises 13 residues. CDR3 loop: CSVRLANPYEQYF. The CDR3 DNA sequence: TGCAGCGTACGGCTAGCGAACCCATACGAGCAGTACTTC.

The chain recombines TRBV28 with TRBJ2-7, with D uncertain. Trimming removed 5 bases from V and 4 bases from J, with 6 bases in between. The germline V gene encodes CDR1 MDHEN and CDR2 SYDVKM. The length of the CDR3 is 11 residues. CDR3 nucleotides: TGTGCCAGCAGTAAACGTTACGAGCAGTACTTC. Amino acids: CASSKRYEQYF.

The chain carries TRBV7-2 and TRBJ2-5, with D maybe TRBD1 (6 bases). The germline CDR1 and CDR2 sequences are SGHTA and FQGNSA. With 4 bases removed from V and 5 bases from J, the gap between germline ends came to 14 bases. The CDR3 consists of 14 residues. CDR3 amino acids: CASSSRLRGETQYF. The CDR3 bases are TGTGCCAGCAGCTCCCGACTTAGGGGGGAGACCCAGTACTTC.

The sample holds many counts of this clonotype. The chain recombines TRBV7-2 with TRBJ2-1; TRBD2 might be the D (6 bases). CDR3 length equals 14 residues. Trimming took 4 bases from V and 7 from J, leaving 14 bases between them. Germline V CDR1 and CDR2: SGHTA, FQGNSA. The CDR3 sequence is CASSYNTGGNEQFF. As DNA, the CDR3 is TGTGCCAGCAGCTATAATACTGGAGGGAATGAGCAGTTCTTC.

J is TRBJ2-1 and V is TRBV20-1; D possibly corresponds to TRBD2 (6 bases). Germline V lookup: CDR1 DFQATT, CDR2 SNEGSKA (reference sequence). The CDR3 covers 13 residues. V was shortened by 0 bases and J by 6 bases, with 9 bases between the two germline ends. CDR3 DNA: TGCAGTGCTAGAGAGGGACTCGTCAATGAGCAGTTCTTC. Translation: CSAREGLVNEQFF.

V usage is TRBV7-3 and J usage is TRBJ2-1; 10 bases are a match to TRBD2. The CDR3 loop spans 18 amino acids. Germline values: CDR1 SGHTA, CDR2 FQGTGA. Trimming cost V 4 bases and J 5 bases; bases outside gene matches: 14. The CDR3 DNA follows: TGTGCCAGCAGCTCAAGCTGGGGGCTAGCGGGAGCGAACAATGAGCAGTTCTTC. Amino acids: CASSSSWGLAGANNEQFF.

This clonotype was recorded many times. The rearrangement links TRBV29-1 to TRBJ2-1; 9 bases map to TRBD2. The CDR3 covers 13 residues. Unmatched junction bases numbered 2, after V lost 4 bases and J lost 4 bases. CDR1 is SQVTM and CDR2 is ANQGSEA in the germline V gene. The CDR3 sequence: CSVASGVYNEQFF. In nucleotides, the CDR3 is TGCAGCGTTGCTAGCGGGGTGTACAATGAGCAGTTCTTC.

J is TRBJ2-4 and V is TRBV21-1; TRBD2 is taken as the D call from the table, unchecked against the DNA. TRBV21-1 corresponds to a pseudogene. This CDR3 comprises 17 residues. The CDR3 here is CASSTPKGSGGENIQYF. The CDR3 DNA is TGTGCCAGCAGCACCCCTAAGGGGAGCGGGGGGGAAAACATTCAGTACTTC.

This clonotype was seen just once. A read error is possible here, since a much larger clone lies one base away. The chain uses TRBV20-1 and TRBJ2-1; tentative D call: TRBD2 (5 bases). The CDR3 spans 13 residues. Deletions cut 3 bases from V and 13 bases from J, with 19 bases between. Germline assignment: CDR1 DFQATT and CDR2 SNEGSKA (reference sequence). DNA for the CDR3: TGCAGTGCTAGCCGCGTTCCCGGGGAGACCCAGTTCTTC. As protein: CSASRVPGETQFF.

The chain couples TRBV20-1 to TRBJ2-1; TRBD1 or TRBD2 may be the D gene (5 bases each). CDR1 DFQATT and CDR2 SNEGSKA come from the germline V gene (reference sequence). This CDR3 has 12 residues. This CDR3 is CISGTGYNEQFF. The CDR3 nucleotides are TGCATATCCGGGACGGGTTACAATGAGCAGTTCTTC.

J is TRBJ2-1 and V is TRBV23-1; 10 bases are shared with TRBD1. TRBV23-1 falls under the ORF class, with uncertain function. After removal of 0 bases from V and 2 bases from J, the junction contained 13 bases not matched to a gene. CDR3 length: 20 residues. Here the CDR3 DNA reads TGCGCCAGCAGTCAATCGGGGGGACAGGGGAAGACTAAAACCTACAATGAGCAGTTCTTC. This gives the protein CASSQSGGQGKTKTYNEQFF.

This clonotype has a handful of counts. The chain links TRBV3-1 to TRBJ2-1; TRBD2 aligns across 12 bases. V lost 0 bases and J lost 6; bases outside the gene matches: 6. CDR3 length: 17 amino acids. The V gene's germline CDR1 is LGHDT and CDR2 YNNKEL (reference sequence). CDR3 sequence reads: CASSQDSGLAGSNEQFF. In DNA form, the CDR3 reads TGTGCCAGCAGCCAAGATTCCGGACTAGCGGGAAGCAATGAGCAGTTCTTC.

This clonotype was picked up a small number of times. The chain joins TRBV6-2 or TRBV6-3 to TRBJ1-4; no definite D call. This CDR3 contains 15 residues. Trimming stripped 0 bases from V and 2 bases from J, with 7 bases between. Germline V gene sequence: CDR1 MNHEY, CDR2 SVGEGT. DNA of the CDR3: TGTGCCAGCAGTTACTCGAGCGATACTAATGAAAAACTGTTTTTT. It encodes CASSYSSDTNEKLFF.

The J gene is TRBJ2-1, the V gene TRBV6-2 or TRBV6-3; D is unresolved. The CDR3 extends over 14 amino acids. Germline V gene sequence: CDR1 MNHEY, CDR2 SVGEGT. V was pared by 11 bases and J by 7 bases, with 21 bases between. CDR3 sequence: CAASTRRFANEQFF. The CDR3 nucleotides read TGTGCCGCCTCAACGCGGCGTTTTGCGAATGAGCAGTTCTTC.

This clonotype has a count of ten or more. The rearrangement joins TRBV4-2 to TRBJ2-7; possible D gene TRBD2, 6 bases. Trimming left V 1 base short and J 4 bases short, with 14 bases between. The CDR3 consists of 15 residues. The germline gives CDR1 LGHNA, CDR2 YNFKEQ. CDR3 amino acids: CASSQGEGEEYEQYF. In DNA, the CDR3 is TGTGCCAGCAGCCAAGGAGAAGGGGAGGAATACGAGCAGTACTTC.

For the CDR3, the DNA is TGTGCCAGCAGTTCATCCGGGACGACGGACTATGGCTACACCTTC. Translating it yields CASSSSGTTDYGYTF. The V and J genes are TRBV12-3 or TRBV12-4 and TRBJ1-2, with a possible D match to TRBD1 (5 bases). The CDR3 loop spans 15 amino acids. Trimming removed 4 bases at V and 3 bases at J, with 15 bases between.

V and J are TRBV7-2 and TRBJ2-7; TRBD1 is a possible D gene (5 bases). Trimming took off 2 bases at V and 10 bases at J, with 15 bases between the two ends. The CDR3 runs 13 residues. The V gene's germline CDR1 is SGHTA and CDR2 FQGNSA. In DNA form, the CDR3 reads TGTGCCAGCAGCTTAAACAGGTGGTCGTCCCAGTACTTC. Its translation: CASSLNRWSSQYF.

The V gene is TRBV24-1, the J gene TRBJ2-7; D not resolved. The CDR3 loop spans 16 amino acids. V lost 4 bases to trimming and J lost 2 bases, with 17 bases between them. Germline CDR1 reads KGHDR; CDR2 reads SFDVKD. The DNA for the CDR3 is TGTGCCACCAGTGACCCAGGACGGAGTTCAACCTACGAGCAGTACTTC. Protein sequence: CATSDPGRSSTYEQYF.